This T cell receptor (beta chain) was captured by sequencing in a study of blood T cells in healthy people across ages. With a J-beta primer mix and a sample-barcoded 5' primer, a second PCR ran about 6 to 11 cycles. Every molecule of cDNA carried a tag from a template-switch adaptor with 12 random nucleotides. MiXCR was run by TCRdb on the 5' RACE reads, yielding one entry per CDR3 protein. The repertoire holds around 710,000 distinct CDR3 sequences, about 40% seen once, with less than 25% in the top ten. The germline V gene encodes CDR1 MNHNY and CDR2 SVGAGI (reference sequence). Trimming left V 0 bases short and J 8 bases short, with 16 bases between. The CDR3 sequence is 15 residues long.

Specimen: blood. This chain connects TRBV6-6 to TRBJ1-1; the D is unclear. The source is a woman aged 55-69 years in good health. The CDR3 reads CASSYSSNSRLEAFF. Written as DNA, the CDR3 is TGTGCCAGCAGTTACTCTAGCAATTCGAGGCTAGAAGCTTTCTTT.